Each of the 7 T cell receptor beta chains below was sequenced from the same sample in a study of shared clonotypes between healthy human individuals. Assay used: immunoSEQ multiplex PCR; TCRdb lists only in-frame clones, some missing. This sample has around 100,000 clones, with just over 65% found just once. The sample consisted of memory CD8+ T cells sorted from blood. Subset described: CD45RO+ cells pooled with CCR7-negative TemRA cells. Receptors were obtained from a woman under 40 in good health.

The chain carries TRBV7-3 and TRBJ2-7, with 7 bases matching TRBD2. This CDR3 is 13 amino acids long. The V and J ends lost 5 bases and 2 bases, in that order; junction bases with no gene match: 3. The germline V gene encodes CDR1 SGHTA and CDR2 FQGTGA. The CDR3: CASSELATYEQYF. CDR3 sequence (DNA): TGTGCCAGCAGCGAACTAGCGACCTACGAGCAGTACTTC.

Written as DNA, the CDR3 is TGTGCCAGCAGCCCGGGGGACGGGGGCTTGAAGACCCAGTACTTC. Its translation is CASSPGDGGLKTQYF. The chain couples TRBV7-9 to TRBJ2-5; tentatively, D is TRBD1 or TRBD2 (6 bases each). CDR1 and CDR2 (germline): SEHNR, FQNEAQ (reference sequence). The CDR3 runs 15 residues. V shed 5 bases and J shed 6 bases, with 19 bases lying between them.

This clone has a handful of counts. The CDR3 DNA reads TGTGCCAGCAGTGAACTCTTAGGGGGGTATAGCTACGAGCAGTACTTC. Translation: CASSELLGGYSYEQYF. The genes are TRBV6-1 and TRBJ2-7, with D perhaps assigned TRBD1 or TRBD2 (6 bases each). Germline CDR1 MNHNS, CDR2 SASEGT. The CDR3 is 16 amino acids. V was clipped by 2 bases and J by 3 bases, with 17 bases between them.

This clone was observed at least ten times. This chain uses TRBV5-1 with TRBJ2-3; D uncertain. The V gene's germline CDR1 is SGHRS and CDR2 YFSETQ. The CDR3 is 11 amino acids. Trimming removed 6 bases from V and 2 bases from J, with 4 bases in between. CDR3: CASTNTDTQYF. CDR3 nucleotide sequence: TGCGCCAGCACCAACACAGATACGCAGTATTTT.

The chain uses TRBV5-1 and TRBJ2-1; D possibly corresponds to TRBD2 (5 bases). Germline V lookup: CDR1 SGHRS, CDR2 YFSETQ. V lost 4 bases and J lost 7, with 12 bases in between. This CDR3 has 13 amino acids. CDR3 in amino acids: CASSGTGNNEQFF. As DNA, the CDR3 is TGCGCCAGCAGCGGAACCGGGAATAATGAGCAGTTCTTC.

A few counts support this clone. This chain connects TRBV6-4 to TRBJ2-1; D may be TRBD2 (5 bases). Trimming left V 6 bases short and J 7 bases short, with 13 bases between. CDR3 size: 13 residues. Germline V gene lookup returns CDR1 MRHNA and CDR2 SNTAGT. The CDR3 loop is CASSPTSSNEQFF. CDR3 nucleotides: TGTGCCAGCAGCCCTACTAGTTCGAATGAGCAGTTCTTC.

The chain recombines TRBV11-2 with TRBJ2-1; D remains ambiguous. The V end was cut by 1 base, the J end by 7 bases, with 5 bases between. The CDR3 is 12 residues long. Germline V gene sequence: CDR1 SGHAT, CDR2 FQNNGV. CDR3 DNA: TGTGCCAGCAGCTTAGGAAAAAATGAGCAGTTCTTC. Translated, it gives CASSLGKNEQFF.